The entry below describes one T cell receptor (beta chain). Its specificity is not known. Regarding treatment: approximately 11-day PBMC culture with coronavirus spike peptide pools or control peptides (ViraFEST assay). The data stem from a study of vaccination and CD4 T cells after COVID-19. Overall study context: The stimulating agents, overlapping spike peptides, came from SARS-CoV-2, HCoV-NL63, HCoV-OC43 and HCoV-229E.

The Oncomine TCR Beta short-read assay sequenced DNA from cultured CD4+ T cells. A single record per CDR3 protein comes from TCRdb applying MiXCR to the PCR reads. Of about 13,000 distinct CDR3 sequences listed, approximately 58% are singletons. This CDR3 region has 13 residues. The ends lost 3 bases at V and 9 bases at J; junction bases unmatched: 5. Germline lookup yields CDR1 SEHNR and CDR2 FQNEAQ (reference sequence). Input material: CD4+ T cells from blood, cultured in vitro. The rearrangement links TRBV7-9 to TRBJ1-5; 7 bases fit TRBD1. The clonotype comes from a human donor who had recovered from COVID-19. The CDR3 spells CASSLTGRGPQHF. For the CDR3, the DNA is TGTGCCAGCAGCTTGACAGGGAGGGGGCCCCAGCATTTT.